This TCR beta chain originates from a study of T cells in tumors after PD-1 blockade. Study in general: Excluded were patients with checkpoint blockade, immunosuppressants, or radiotherapy or other anti-cancer therapy within 4 weeks. During anti-PD-1 treatment, some patients continued daily vismodegib 150 mg.

The CDR3 spans 15 residues. Germline V CDR1 and CDR2: LGHDT, YNNKEL (reference sequence). V shed 4 bases and J shed 0 bases, with 10 bases lying between them. Overall study results and limits: Blood contained 40% to 50% of the tumor's TCR clonotypes.

Template: tumor biopsy or peripheral blood genomic DNA, about 616-6,500 ng per sample. With regard to this clone: Its target is unknown.

Only in-frame clones appear in the TCRdb table, and some are missing; sequencing was by immunoSEQ multiplex PCR. This sample yields roughly 14,000 clones, of which roughly 80% are seen a single time; about 25% belongs to the top ten. This clonotype was sampled from a human donor with basal cell carcinoma. The chain couples TRBV3-1 (or the pseudogene TRBV3-2) to TRBJ1-3; D is undetermined. The source was PBMCs, collected after anti-PD-1 treatment. In DNA form, the CDR3 reads TGTGCCAGCAGCCCCTCCGGGTTCTCTGGAAACACCATATATTTT. As protein: CASSPSGFSGNTIYF.